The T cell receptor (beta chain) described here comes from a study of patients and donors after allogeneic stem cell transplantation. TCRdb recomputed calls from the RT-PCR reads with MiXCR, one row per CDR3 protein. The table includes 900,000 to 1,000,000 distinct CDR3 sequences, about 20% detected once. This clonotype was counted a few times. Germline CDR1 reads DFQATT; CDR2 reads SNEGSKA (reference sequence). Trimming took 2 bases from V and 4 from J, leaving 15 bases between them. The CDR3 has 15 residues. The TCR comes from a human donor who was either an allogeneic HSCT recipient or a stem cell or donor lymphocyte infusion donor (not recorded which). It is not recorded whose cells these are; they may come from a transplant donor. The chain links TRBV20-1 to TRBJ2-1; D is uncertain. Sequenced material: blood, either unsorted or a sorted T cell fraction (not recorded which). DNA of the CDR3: TGCAGTGCTAGATTACCTGGAGCCACTTACAATGAGCAGTTCTTC. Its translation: CSARLPGATYNEQFF.